This paragraph reports one T cell receptor (beta chain). The sample is drawn from a study of cytomegalovirus exposure and HLA in healthy donors. Primers for the PCR totalled 60 Vbeta and 13 Jbeta. Under the authors' procedure: In a later analysis, the count reached about 80 million unique TCR beta chains, with 10 million to 14 million shared. The table came from immunoSEQ multiplex PCR; TCRdb's copy has only in-frame clones and leaves some out. Clonal size and the V and J genes are those of that table, whereas D and trimming came from the DNA. The sample has about 130,000 clones; under 90% are singletons. The CDR3 length is 16 residues. The V end was cut by 0 bases, the J end by 4 bases, with 15 bases between. Germline-derived CDR1 and CDR2 are LGHNA and YSLEER.

This sequence was found in a woman aged 40 to 49 in good health and CMV-seronegative. The sample consisted of PBMCs. The gene calls are TRBV4-3 and TRBJ2-5; no clear D. CDR3: CASSQEAADLRETQYF. CDR3 bases: TGCGCCAGCAGCCAAGAGGCGGCTGACCTCCGAGAGACCCAGTACTTC.